This T cell receptor beta chain was profiled in a study of cytomegalovirus exposure and HLA in healthy donors. Findings and limits, study-wide: The likely explanation for a cluster of highly shared sequence variants was sequencing artifact. Beyond CMV serostatus, there was no information to go on about immune exposure. Earlier analysis found most TCR beta V segments productive about 90% or about 30% of the time.

Primers included in the PCR were 60 Vbeta and 13 Jbeta primers. Clones were sequenced by immunoSEQ multiplex PCR, and TCRdb holds only the in-frame ones, with some missing. The data contain about 150,000 clones, more than 70% of them seen just once; the ten biggest clones take up around 11%. The V gene lost 5 bases and the J gene lost 4 bases, with 15 bases spanning the gap. The germline V gene encodes CDR1 LNHDA and CDR2 SQIVND (reference sequence). CDR3 length: 15 residues. To note about this clone: What it binds is not known.

The rearrangement links TRBV19 to TRBJ2-1, with D possibly matching TRBD2 (7 bases). This TCR was sampled from a man between 18 and 35 years old in good health and CMV-seropositive. The sequenced sample consisted of PBMCs. The CDR3 loop reads CASSFGGGGYNEQFF. The CDR3 nucleotides are TGTGCCAGTAGTTTCGGAGGGGGGGGTTACAATGAGCAGTTCTTC.